This record concerns one T cell receptor beta chain sequence. The data were obtained in a study of blood T cell repertoires in COVID-19. This CDR3 has 19 amino acids. The V gene end was trimmed by 0 bases and the J gene end by 1 base; junction bases not matched to a gene: 9. The germline CDR1 and CDR2 sequences are LNHDA and SQIVND (reference sequence). Data came from immunoSEQ multiplex PCR; TCRdb stores just in-frame clones and leaves some out. The repertoire holds almost 250,000 clones, with approximately 90% as singletons. The source is a woman in her twenties or thirties who had recovered from COVID-19. Sequencing input: PBMCs or T cells enriched from blood (not recorded which). The chain uses TRBV19 and TRBJ1-5; the match to TRBD1 covers 10 bases. Here the CDR3 reads CASSIDGTGALSSNQPQHF. Written as DNA, the CDR3 is TGTGCCAGTAGTATAGATGGGACAGGGGCCCTCTCCAGCAATCAGCCCCAGCATTTT.